A single sample gave rise to the 8 T cell receptor beta chains below, sequenced in a study of control samples from healthy donors and cancer patients. Clones were read by immunoSEQ multiplex PCR, and TCRdb kept only the in-frame ones, dropping some. Of about 170,000 clones listed, 85% to 90% were seen once; the top ten hold 4.9%. The sample comprised blood. These receptors all stem from a woman aged 30 to 39 in good health.

The chain combines TRBV7-2 with TRBJ1-5; D unclear. The germline CDR1 and CDR2 sequences are SGHTA and FQGNSA. V was trimmed by 2 bases and J by 6 bases, leaving 8 bases between them. CDR3 length equals 13 residues. CDR3 residues: CASSLPGSQPQHF. The CDR3 nucleotides read TGTGCCAGCAGCTTACCGGGGAGTCAGCCCCAGCATTTT.

CDR3 DNA sequence: TGTGCAGCTTCCCCTAGCGGGAGATACAATGAGCAGTTCTTC. It translates to CAASPSGRYNEQFF. The chain combines TRBV6-5 with TRBJ2-1; 10 bases fit TRBD2. There are 14 residues in the CDR3. In germline, CDR1 is MNHEY, CDR2 SVGAGI.

The chain carries TRBV7-9 and TRBJ2-6; D gene unclear. V was shortened by 5 bases and J by 2 bases, with 1 base between the two germline ends. Germline CDR1 reads SEHNR; CDR2 reads FQNEAQ (reference sequence). CDR3 length equals 12 residues. CDR3 protein: CASSPGANVLTF. Written as DNA, the CDR3 is TGTGCCAGCAGCCCTGGGGCCAACGTCCTGACTTTC.

A few counts support this clone. This chain connects TRBV5-4 to TRBJ1-1; 12 bases agree with TRBD1. This CDR3 spans 14 amino acids. Trimming at V came to 2 bases and at J to 9 bases, leaving 5 bases not matched to a gene. Germline V gives CDR1 SGHNT, CDR2 YYREEE (reference sequence). CDR3 in amino acids: CASSFGGQGAQAFF. The CDR3 DNA reads TGTGCCAGCAGCTTTGGGGGACAGGGGGCGCAAGCTTTCTTT.

This chain links TRBV7-9 with TRBJ2-1, with 11 bases matching TRBD2. The trim removed 0 bases at V and 3 bases at J, leaving 4 bases unmatched. CDR1 SEHNR and CDR2 FQNEAQ come from the germline V gene (reference sequence). The CDR3 is 17 residues long. DNA of the CDR3: TGTGCCAGCAGCTTAGCGCTAACTAGCGGGAGCTACAATGAGCAGTTCTTC. Translating it yields CASSLALTSGSYNEQFF.

This clone was seen once. V and J are TRBV7-9 and TRBJ2-5; no firm D call. The CDR3 runs to 12 residues. With 5 bases removed from V and 5 bases from J, the gap between germline ends came to 9 bases. The germline V gene encodes CDR1 SEHNR and CDR2 FQNEAQ (reference sequence). CDR3 loop: CASSMKAETQYF. The CDR3 DNA follows: TGTGCCAGCAGCATGAAGGCGGAGACCCAGTACTTC.

V gene TRBV7-2 combines with J gene TRBJ1-2; D not certain. Germline V lookup: CDR1 SGHTA, CDR2 FQGNSA. Trimming removed 7 bases from V and 5 bases from J, with 17 bases in between. The CDR3 extends over 14 amino acids. The CDR3 DNA is TGTGCCAGCACCCTCATTTTAGATAATTATGGCTACACCTTC. Its translation: CASTLILDNYGYTF.

The chain combines TRBV4-1 with TRBJ1-2; 7 bases match TRBD1. The CDR3 runs to 13 residues. Germline V CDR1 and CDR2: MGHRA, YSYEKL. V lost 0 bases and J lost 7; bases outside the gene matches: 2. The CDR3 sequence: CASSQEGQFGYTF. In DNA form, the CDR3 reads TGCGCCAGCAGCCAAGAGGGACAGTTTGGCTACACCTTC.